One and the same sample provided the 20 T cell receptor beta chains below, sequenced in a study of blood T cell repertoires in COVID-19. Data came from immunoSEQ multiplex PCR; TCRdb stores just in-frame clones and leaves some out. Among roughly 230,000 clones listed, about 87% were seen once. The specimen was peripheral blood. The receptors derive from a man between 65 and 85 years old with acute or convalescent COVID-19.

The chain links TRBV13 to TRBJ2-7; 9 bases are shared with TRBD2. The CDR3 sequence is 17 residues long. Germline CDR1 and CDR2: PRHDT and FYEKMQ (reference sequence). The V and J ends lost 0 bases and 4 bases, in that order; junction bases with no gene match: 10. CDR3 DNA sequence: TGTGCCAGCAGCTTAGGCCCGGCTAGCGGGATTGGTTACGAGCAGTACTTC. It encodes CASSLGPASGIGYEQYF. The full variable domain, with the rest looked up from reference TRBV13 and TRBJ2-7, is AAGVIQSPRHLIKEKRETATLKCYPIPRHDTVYWYQQGPGQDPQFLISFYEKMQSDKGSIPDRFSAQQFSDYHSELNMSSLELGDSALYFCASSLGPASGIGYEQYFGPGTRLTVT.

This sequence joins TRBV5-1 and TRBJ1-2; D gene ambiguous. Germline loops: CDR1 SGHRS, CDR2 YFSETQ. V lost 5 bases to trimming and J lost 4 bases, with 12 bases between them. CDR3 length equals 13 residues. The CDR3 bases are TGCGCCAGCAGAAAGGAATCAGGCTATGGCTACACCTTC. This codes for CASRKESGYGYTF.

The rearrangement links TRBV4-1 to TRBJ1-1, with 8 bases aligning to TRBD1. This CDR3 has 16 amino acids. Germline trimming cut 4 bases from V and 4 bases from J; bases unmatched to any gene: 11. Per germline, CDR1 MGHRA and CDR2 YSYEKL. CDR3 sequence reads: CASSPVGQGEGTEAFF. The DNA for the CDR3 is TGCGCCAGCAGCCCGGTCGGACAGGGCGAGGGCACTGAAGCTTTCTTT.

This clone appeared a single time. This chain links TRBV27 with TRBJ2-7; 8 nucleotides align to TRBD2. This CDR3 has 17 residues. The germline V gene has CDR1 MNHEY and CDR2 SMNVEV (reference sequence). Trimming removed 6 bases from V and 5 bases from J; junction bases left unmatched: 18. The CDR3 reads CASSKLETRTGGDEQYF. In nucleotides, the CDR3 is TGTGCCAGCAGCAAACTAGAGACAAGGACGGGGGGGGACGAGCAGTACTTC.

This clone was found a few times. The CDR3 loop is CASSEGDYEQYF. CDR3 nucleotide sequence: TGTGCCAGCAGCGAGGGGGACTACGAGCAGTACTTC. The V gene is TRBV2, the J gene TRBJ2-7, with D possibly TRBD1 on 6 matching bases. The CDR3 extends over 12 amino acids. Germline loops: CDR1 SNHLY, CDR2 FYNNEI. V lost 6 bases and J lost 3, with 9 bases in between.

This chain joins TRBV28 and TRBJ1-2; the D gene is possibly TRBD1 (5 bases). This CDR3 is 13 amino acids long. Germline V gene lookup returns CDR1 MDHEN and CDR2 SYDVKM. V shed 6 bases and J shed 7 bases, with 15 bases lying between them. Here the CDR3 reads CASSLGHWGGYTF. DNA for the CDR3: TGTGCCAGCAGCCTTGGACACTGGGGTGGCTACACCTTC.

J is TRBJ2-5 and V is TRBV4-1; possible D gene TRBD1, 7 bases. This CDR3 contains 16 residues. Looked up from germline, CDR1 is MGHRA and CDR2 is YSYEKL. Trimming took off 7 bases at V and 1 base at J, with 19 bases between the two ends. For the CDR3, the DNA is TGCGCCAGCAACGGGGGTCCGGGACAGACCCAAGAGACCCAGTACTTC. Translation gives CASNGGPGQTQETQYF.

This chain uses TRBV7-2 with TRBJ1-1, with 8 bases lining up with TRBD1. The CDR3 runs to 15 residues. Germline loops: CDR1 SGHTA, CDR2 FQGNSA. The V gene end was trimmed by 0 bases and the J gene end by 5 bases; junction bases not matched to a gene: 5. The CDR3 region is CASSLAQGAGTEAFF. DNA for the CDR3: TGTGCCAGCAGCTTAGCTCAGGGGGCAGGAACTGAAGCTTTCTTT.

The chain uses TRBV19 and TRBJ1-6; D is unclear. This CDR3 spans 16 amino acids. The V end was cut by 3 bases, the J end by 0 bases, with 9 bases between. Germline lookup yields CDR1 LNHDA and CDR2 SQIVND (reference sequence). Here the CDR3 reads CASSMHGSSYNSPLHF. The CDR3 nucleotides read TGTGCCAGTAGTATGCATGGGAGCTCCTATAATTCACCCCTCCACTTT.

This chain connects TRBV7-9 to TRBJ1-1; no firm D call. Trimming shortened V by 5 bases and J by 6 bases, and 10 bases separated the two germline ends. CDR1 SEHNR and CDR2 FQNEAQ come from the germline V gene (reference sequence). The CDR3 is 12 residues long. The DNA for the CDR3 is TGTGCCAGCAGCGAAAGCTTATCTGAAGCTTTCTTT. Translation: CASSESLSEAFF.

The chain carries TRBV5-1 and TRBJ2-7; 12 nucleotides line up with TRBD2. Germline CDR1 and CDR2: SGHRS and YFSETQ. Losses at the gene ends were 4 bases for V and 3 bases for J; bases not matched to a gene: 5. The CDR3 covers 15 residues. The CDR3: CASSVTSGSIYEQYF. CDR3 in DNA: TGCGCCAGCAGCGTGACTAGCGGGAGTATCTACGAGCAGTACTTC.

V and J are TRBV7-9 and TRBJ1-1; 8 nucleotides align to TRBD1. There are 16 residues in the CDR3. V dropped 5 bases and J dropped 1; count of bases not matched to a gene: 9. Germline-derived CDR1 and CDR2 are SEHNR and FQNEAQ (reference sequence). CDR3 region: CASSPGQGRKNTEAFF. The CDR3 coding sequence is TGTGCCAGCAGCCCCGGACAGGGTCGGAAGAACACTGAAGCTTTCTTT. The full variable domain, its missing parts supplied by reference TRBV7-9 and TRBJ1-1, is DTGVSQNPRHKITKRGQNVTFRCDPISEHNRLYWYRQTLGQGPEFLTYFQNEAQLEKSRLLSDRFSAERPKGSFSTLEIQRTEQGDSAMYLCASSPGQGRKNTEAFFGQGTRLTVV.

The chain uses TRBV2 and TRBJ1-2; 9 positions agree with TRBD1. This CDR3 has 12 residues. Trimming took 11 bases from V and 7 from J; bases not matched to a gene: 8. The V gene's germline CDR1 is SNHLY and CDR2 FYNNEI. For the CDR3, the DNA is TGTGCCGGGGGACAGGGTATAGGTGGCTACACCTTC. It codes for CAGGQGIGGYTF.

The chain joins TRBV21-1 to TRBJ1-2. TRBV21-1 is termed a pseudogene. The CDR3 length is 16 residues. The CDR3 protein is CASSLRGRGINYGYTF. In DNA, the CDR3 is TGTGCCAGCAGCCTTAGAGGGCGCGGGATTAACTATGGCTACACCTTC.

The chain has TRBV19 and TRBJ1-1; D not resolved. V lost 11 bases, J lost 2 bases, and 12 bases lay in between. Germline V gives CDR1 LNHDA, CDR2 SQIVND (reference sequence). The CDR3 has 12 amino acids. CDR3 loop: CASEAYNTEAFF. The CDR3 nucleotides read TGTGCCTCGGAGGCCTATAACACTGAAGCTTTCTTT.

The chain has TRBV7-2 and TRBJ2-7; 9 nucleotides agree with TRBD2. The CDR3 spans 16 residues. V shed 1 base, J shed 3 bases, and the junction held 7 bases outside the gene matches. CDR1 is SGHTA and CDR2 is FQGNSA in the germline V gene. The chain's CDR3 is CASSLDGLAGYYEQYF. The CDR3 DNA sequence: TGTGCCAGCAGCTTAGACGGGCTAGCGGGGTACTACGAGCAGTACTTC.

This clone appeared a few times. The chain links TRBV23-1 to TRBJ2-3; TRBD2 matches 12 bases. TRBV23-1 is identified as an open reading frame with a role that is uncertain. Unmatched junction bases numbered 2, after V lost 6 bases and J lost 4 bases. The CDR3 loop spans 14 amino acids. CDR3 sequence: CASRRLAGADTQYF. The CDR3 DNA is TGCGCCAGCAGACGACTAGCGGGAGCAGATACGCAGTATTTT.

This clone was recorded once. Written as DNA, the CDR3 is TGTGCCAGCAGCTTGGGACTAGCGGGACGCTTAACCTACGAGCAGTACTTC. This sequence encodes CASSLGLAGRLTYEQYF. The V gene is TRBV7-2, the J gene TRBJ2-7, with TRBD2 matching over 13 bases. With 3 bases clipped from V and 2 bases from J, the junction kept 7 bases outside the gene matches. The CDR3 runs 17 residues. Germline V CDR1 and CDR2: SGHTA, FQGNSA.

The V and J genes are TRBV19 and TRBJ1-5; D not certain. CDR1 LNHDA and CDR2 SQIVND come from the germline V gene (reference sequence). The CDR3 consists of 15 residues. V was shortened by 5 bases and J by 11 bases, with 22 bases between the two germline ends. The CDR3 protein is CASSPTYRPDSTQHF. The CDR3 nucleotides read TGTGCCAGTAGTCCGACTTACCGTCCCGACTCGACCCAGCATTTT.

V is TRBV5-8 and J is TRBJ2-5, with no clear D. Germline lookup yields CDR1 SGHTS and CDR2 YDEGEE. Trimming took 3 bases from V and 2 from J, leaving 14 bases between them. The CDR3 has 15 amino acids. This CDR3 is CASSSNTIIQETQYF. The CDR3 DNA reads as TGTGCCAGCAGCTCCAACACCATCATACAAGAGACCCAGTACTTC. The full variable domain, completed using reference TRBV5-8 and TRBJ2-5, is EAGVTQSPTHLIKTRGQQATLRCSPISGHTSVYWYQQALGLGLQFLLWYDEGEERNRGNFPPRFSGRQFPNYSSELNVNALELEDSALYLCASSSNTIIQETQYFGPGTRLLVL.